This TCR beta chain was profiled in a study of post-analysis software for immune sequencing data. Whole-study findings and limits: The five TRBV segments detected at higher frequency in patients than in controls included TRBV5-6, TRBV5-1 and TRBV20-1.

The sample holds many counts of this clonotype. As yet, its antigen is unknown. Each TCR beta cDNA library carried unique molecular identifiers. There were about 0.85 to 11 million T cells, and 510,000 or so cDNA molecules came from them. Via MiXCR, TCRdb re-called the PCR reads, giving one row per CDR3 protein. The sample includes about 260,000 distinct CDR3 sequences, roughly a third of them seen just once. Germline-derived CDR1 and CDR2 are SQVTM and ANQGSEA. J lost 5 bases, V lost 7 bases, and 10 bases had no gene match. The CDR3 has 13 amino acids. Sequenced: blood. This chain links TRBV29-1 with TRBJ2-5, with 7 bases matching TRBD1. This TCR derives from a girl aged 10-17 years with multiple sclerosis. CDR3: CSARQGPGETQYF. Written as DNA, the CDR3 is TGCAGCGCGAGACAGGGCCCGGGGGAGACCCAGTACTTC.